What follows are 13 T cell receptor beta chains derived from one specimen sequenced in a study of control samples from healthy donors and cancer patients. The protocol was immunoSEQ multiplex PCR, while the TCRdb copy is restricted to in-frame clones and leaves out a portion. In the table there are 400,000 to 500,000 clones, 75% to 95% of which are singletons. Sequenced: PBMCs. The receptors derive from a man aged 35 to 55 with head and neck cancer.

The rearrangement uses TRBV19 and TRBJ2-3; TRBD1 matches at 7 bases. The trim removed 7 bases at V and 5 bases at J, leaving 15 bases unmatched. CDR3 length: 16 amino acids. Germline V CDR1 and CDR2: LNHDA, SQIVND (reference sequence). DNA for the CDR3: TGTGCCAGTATCTCTACCGCGACAGGGCCTTTAGATACGCAGTATTTT. It codes for CASISTATGPLDTQYF.

A few counts support this clone. The V call is TRBV5-1, the J call TRBJ2-7, with 10 bases identical to TRBD1. CDR1 and CDR2 (germline): SGHRS, YFSETQ. CDR3 length: 17 residues. The V gene end was trimmed by 0 bases and the J gene end by 3 bases; junction bases not matched to a gene: 9. The CDR3 region is CASSLGQGAIFGYEQYF. CDR3 coding DNA: TGCGCCAGCAGCTTGGGACAGGGGGCTATATTCGGCTACGAGCAGTACTTC.

The chain joins TRBV6-5 to TRBJ2-1; D possibly corresponds to TRBD2 (6 bases). CDR3 length: 15 amino acids. CDR1 MNHEY and CDR2 SVGAGI come from the germline V gene. With 7 bases removed from V and 4 bases from J, the gap between germline ends came to 17 bases. The CDR3 protein is CASTIPGVSYNEQFF. The CDR3 DNA is TGTGCCAGCACGATACCGGGAGTCTCTTACAATGAGCAGTTCTTC.

The V call is TRBV5-4, the J call TRBJ2-2; 11 nucleotides match TRBD1. The germline CDR1 and CDR2 sequences are SGHNT and YYREEE (reference sequence). J lost 5 bases, V lost 7 bases, and 4 bases had no gene match. The CDR3 is 14 amino acids. The CDR3 nucleotides read TGTGCCAGCGGACAGGGGGCGTATACCGGGGAGCTGTTTTTT. It codes for CASGQGAYTGELFF.

This clone was observed once. The chain links TRBV7-9 to TRBJ2-3, with D maybe TRBD1 (5 bases). Trimming cost V 1 base and J 0 bases, with 8 bases left between them. Germline CDR1 and CDR2: SEHNR and FQNEAQ (reference sequence). This CDR3 has 15 residues. For the CDR3, the DNA is TGTGCCAGCAGCTTAGAAGGGGATAGCACAGATACGCAGTATTTT. Translated, it gives CASSLEGDSTDTQYF. Filled out from reference TRBV7-9 and TRBJ2-3, the complete variable domain reads DTGVSQNPRHKITKRGQNVTFRCDPISEHNRLYWYRQTLGQGPEFLTYFQNEAQLEKSRLLSDRFSAERPKGSFSTLEIQRTEQGDSAMYLCASSLEGDSTDTQYFGPGTRLTVL.

V and J are TRBV9 and TRBJ2-7; a weak D match, TRBD2 (5 bases). The germline gives CDR1 SGDLS, CDR2 YYNGEE. Trimming stripped 1 base from V and 3 bases from J, with 14 bases between. The CDR3 has 15 amino acids. The CDR3 coding sequence is TGTGCCAGCAGCGTATTCGGGGAGTCAGACTACGAGCAGTACTTC. Protein product: CASSVFGESDYEQYF.

With regard to this clone: Other DNA sequences in this sample translate to the same CDR3. The V call is TRBV7-2, the J call TRBJ1-5; no reliable D call. The germline V gene has CDR1 SGHTA and CDR2 FQGNSA. The length of the CDR3 is 15 residues. Trimming took 1 base from V and 1 from J, leaving 8 bases between them. The CDR3 sequence: CASSLGGLSNQPQHF. The CDR3 nucleotides are TGTGCCAGCAGCTTAGGCGGGTTAAGCAATCAGCCCCAGCATTTT.

The V and J genes are TRBV11-3 and TRBJ2-1; D is possibly TRBD1 (6 bases). The CDR3 is 15 amino acids. The V gene lost 5 bases and the J gene lost 0 bases, with 11 bases spanning the gap. Looked up from germline, CDR1 is SGHNT and CDR2 is YENEEA. The CDR3 coding sequence is TGTGCCAGCAGCCCGAGGACAGTCTCCTACAATGAGCAGTTCTTC. Protein: CASSPRTVSYNEQFF.

The sample holds one count of this clone. This chain uses TRBV30 with TRBJ2-2; D tentatively reads TRBD1 or TRBD2 (5 bases each). V was shortened by 2 bases and J by 3 bases, with 16 bases between the two germline ends. There are 16 residues in the CDR3. CDR1 and CDR2 (germline): GTSNPN, SVGIG (reference sequence). This CDR3 is CAWSSGQGRDTGELFF. CDR3 coding DNA: TGTGCCTGGAGTTCGGGGCAGGGAAGAGACACCGGGGAGCTGTTTTTT. The full variable domain, with the rest looked up from reference TRBV30 and TRBJ2-2, is SQTIHQWPATLVQPVGSPLSLECTVEGTSNPNLYWYRQAAGRGLQLLFYSVGIGQISSEVPQNLSASRPQDRQFILSSKKLLLSDSGFYLCAWSSGQGRDTGELFFGEGSRLTVL.

The CDR3 DNA sequence: TGTGCCAGCAGCGTAGAAGGCGGGACGGGGGACGAGCAGTACTTC. Amino acid sequence: CASSVEGGTGDEQYF. V usage is TRBV9 and J usage is TRBJ2-7, with a possible D match to TRBD2 (6 bases). Trimming cost V 0 bases and J 5 bases, with 15 bases left between them. The CDR3 has 15 residues. CDR1 is SGDLS, CDR2 YYNGEE, per germline.

The chain employs TRBV7-9 and TRBJ1-1; D may be TRBD1 (5 bases). Germline lookup yields CDR1 SEHNR and CDR2 FQNEAQ (reference sequence). V lost 1 base to trimming and J lost 3 bases, with 21 bases between them. This CDR3 has 18 residues. The CDR3 DNA follows: TGTGCCAGCAGCTTAGGGCACCGACCCCGGGGGAGGGACACTGAAGCTTTCTTT. Translated, it gives CASSLGHRPRGRDTEAFF.

DNA for the CDR3: TGTGCCAGCAGTTTCGTAAGGGAAGGCGAGCAGTACTTC. Translating gives CASSFVREGEQYF. This chain connects TRBV28 to TRBJ2-7; D gene uncertain. CDR1 is MDHEN and CDR2 is SYDVKM in the germline V gene. V shed 3 bases and J shed 6 bases, with 12 bases lying between them. This CDR3 is built from 13 residues.

This clone was detected once. The V call is TRBV11-2, the J call TRBJ1-2; possibly TRBD1 for D (5 bases). The germline V gene has CDR1 SGHAT and CDR2 FQNNGV. The length of the CDR3 is 15 residues. V dropped 1 base and J dropped 0 bases, with 9 bases sitting between them. The CDR3 bases are TGTGCCAGCAGCTTAGGAGACAGTCCTAACTATGGCTACACCTTC. Translated, it gives CASSLGDSPNYGYTF.